Presented here are 25 T cell receptor beta chains from one specimen sequenced in a study of blood T cell repertoires in COVID-19. Clones were sequenced by immunoSEQ multiplex PCR, and TCRdb holds only the in-frame ones, with some missing. Here the sample spans about 300,000 clones, under 90% being singletons. The sequenced material came from PBMCs or T cells enriched from blood (not recorded which). These receptor sequences come from a man aged 25-45 years who had recovered from COVID-19.

The CDR3, as DNA: TGCGCCAGCAGTAAAAGCGGTCCCCAAGAGACCCAGTACTTC. Translating gives CASSKSGPQETQYF. This chain uses TRBV5-1 with TRBJ2-5; the D gene is possibly TRBD2 (5 bases). The CDR3 is 14 amino acids. Germline V gene data show CDR1 as SGHRS and CDR2 as YFSETQ. Trimming cost V 5 bases and J 1 base, with 12 bases left between them.

V is TRBV19 and J is TRBJ1-2; TRBD1 might be the D (6 bases). Trimming removed 5 bases from V and 2 bases from J, with 15 bases in between. The CDR3 consists of 15 residues. The germline V gene encodes CDR1 LNHDA and CDR2 SQIVND (reference sequence). The CDR3: CASSGGGRLNYGYTF. DNA for the CDR3: TGTGCCAGTAGTGGGGGCGGAAGATTAAACTATGGCTACACCTTC.

This rearrangement joins TRBV7-2 to TRBJ2-3; 13 bases are shared with TRBD2. This CDR3 has 17 residues. The trim removed 2 bases at V and 0 bases at J, leaving 2 bases unmatched. Germline V lookup: CDR1 SGHTA, CDR2 FQGNSA. In DNA form, the CDR3 reads TGTGCCAGCAGCTTATCGGGACTAGCGGGAAGCACAGATACGCAGTATTTT. Its translation is CASSLSGLAGSTDTQYF. The whole variable domain, filled in from reference TRBV7-2 and TRBJ2-3, reads GAGVSQSPSNKVTEKGKDVELRCDPISGHTALYWYRQSLGQGLEFLIYFQGNSAPDKSGLPSDRFSAERTGGSVSTLTIQRTQQEDSAVYLCASSLSGLAGSTDTQYFGPGTRLTVL.

This clone was counted once. The chain combines TRBV4-1 with TRBJ2-7; 10 bases align to TRBD2. The CDR3 sequence is 17 residues long. After removal of 4 bases from V and 0 bases from J, the junction contained 9 bases not matched to a gene. Germline CDR1 reads MGHRA; CDR2 reads YSYEKL. The DNA of the CDR3 is TGCGCCAGCAGCCTCCTTCCAGCGGGAGGGCCCTCCTACGAGCAGTACTTC. Residues: CASSLLPAGGPSYEQYF.

This chain uses TRBV14 with TRBJ2-7, with D possibly matching TRBD2 (5 bases). Trimming removed 3 bases at V and 3 bases at J, with 12 bases between. Germline V gene data show CDR1 as SGHDN and CDR2 as FVKESK. There are 14 residues in the CDR3. CDR3 nucleotide sequence: TGTGCCAGCAGCCACCAGGACGGGAACTACGAGCAGTACTTC. Encoded protein: CASSHQDGNYEQYF.

V and J are TRBV6-5 and TRBJ1-5; TRBD1 might be the D (5 bases). Trimming cost V 1 base and J 4 bases, with 11 bases left between them. CDR1 MNHEY and CDR2 SVGAGI come from the germline V gene. The CDR3 runs to 15 residues. The CDR3 reads CASSYLTGPNQPQHF. CDR3 coding DNA: TGTGCCAGCAGTTACTTAACAGGACCAAATCAGCCCCAGCATTTT.

This rearrangement joins TRBV5-1 to TRBJ2-5; D is perhaps TRBD2 (6 bases). The germline V gene has CDR1 SGHRS and CDR2 YFSETQ. Trimming cost V 0 bases and J 4 bases, with 16 bases left between them. The CDR3 spans 16 residues. The CDR3 region is CASSLDRGYGVETQYF. The CDR3 DNA sequence: TGCGCCAGCAGCTTGGATCGGGGGTACGGGGTAGAGACCCAGTACTTC.

In DNA, the CDR3 is TGTGCCAGCAGCTCCCTAGGCTCCAATCAGCCCCAGCATTTT. Encoded protein: CASSSLGSNQPQHF. The chain carries TRBV27 and TRBJ1-5, with D unclear. CDR1 MNHEY and CDR2 SMNVEV come from the germline V gene (reference sequence). The length of the CDR3 is 14 residues. Trimming shortened V by 6 bases and J by 3 bases, and 12 bases separated the two germline ends.

This clone was detected once. V and J are TRBV3-1 (or the pseudogene TRBV3-2) and TRBJ2-7; 7 nucleotides agree with TRBD1. V was clipped by 2 bases and J by 5 bases; unmatched bases: 6. Germline-derived CDR1 and CDR2 are LGHDT and YNNKEL (reference sequence). The CDR3 spans 14 residues. In nucleotides, the CDR3 is TGTGCCAGCAGCCAATCGACACAGGGGAACGAGCAGTACTTC. The encoded protein is CASSQSTQGNEQYF.

The V and J genes are TRBV6-4 and TRBJ2-5; D uncertain. The CDR3 is 14 residues long. The V gene lost 4 bases and the J gene lost 6 bases, with 15 bases spanning the gap. Germline V lookup: CDR1 MRHNA, CDR2 SNTAGT. CDR3 amino acids: CASSGQAGTKTQYF. In DNA form, the CDR3 reads TGTGCCAGCAGTGGGCAGGCCGGTACGAAGACCCAGTACTTC.

This clone appeared once. J is TRBJ2-3 and V is TRBV7-9, with 9 bases fitting TRBD2. Germline CDR1 and CDR2: SEHNR and FQNEAQ (reference sequence). The J segment lost 4 bases and the V segment lost 6 bases, leaving 11 bases of the junction unmatched. There are 16 residues in the CDR3. The CDR3 DNA is TGTGCCAGCAGGCCGCCTCCGCGGGAGGGCCCAGATACGCAGTATTTT. Its translation is CASRPPPREGPDTQYF.

The chain uses TRBV5-1 and TRBJ2-7, with a tentative D call TRBD2 (5 bases). The CDR3 is 15 amino acids. Germline V gene lookup returns CDR1 SGHRS and CDR2 YFSETQ. Trimming shortened V by 0 bases and J by 0 bases, and 10 bases separated the two germline ends. CDR3 DNA: TGCGCCAGCAGCTTGGGAGGGTCCAGCTCCTACGAGCAGTACTTC. It translates to CASSLGGSSSYEQYF.

V usage is TRBV5-1 and J usage is TRBJ2-6; 9 bases line up with TRBD1. Germline lookup yields CDR1 SGHRS and CDR2 YFSETQ. This CDR3 is 17 amino acids long. V lost 4 bases and J lost 0; bases outside the gene matches: 5. The CDR3 DNA follows: TGCGCCAGCAGCCCGGGGACAGGGTCCTCTGGGGCCAACGTCCTGACTTTC. Its translation is CASSPGTGSSGANVLTF.

This clone was picked up one time. The chain is built from TRBV5-1 and TRBJ2-5, with D perhaps TRBD1 (6 bases). Germline loops: CDR1 SGHRS, CDR2 YFSETQ. V lost 2 bases to trimming and J lost 0 bases, with 11 bases between them. The CDR3 contains 15 residues. DNA of the CDR3: TGCGCCAGCAGCTTAGAACAGGGATACCAAGAGACCCAGTACTTC. Its protein is CASSLEQGYQETQYF.

J is TRBJ1-2 and V is TRBV5-1; a possible D gene is TRBD1 (6 bases). Trimming removed 7 bases at V and 4 bases at J, with 17 bases between. The CDR3 sequence is 14 residues long. Germline-derived CDR1 and CDR2 are SGHRS and YFSETQ. CDR3 amino acids: CASSREQGTYGYTF. The CDR3 DNA reads as TGCGCCAGCTCACGCGAACAGGGTACCTATGGCTACACCTTC. The full variable domain, with the rest looked up from reference TRBV5-1 and TRBJ1-2, is KAGVTQTPRYLIKTRGQQVTLSCSPISGHRSVSWYQQTPGQGLQFLFEYFSETQRNKGNFPGRFSGRQFSNSRSEMNVSTLELGDSALYLCASSREQGTYGYTFGSGTRLTVV.

V usage is TRBV29-1 and J usage is TRBJ2-7, with 8 bases aligning to TRBD2. CDR1 and CDR2 from the germline V gene are SQVTM and ANQGSEA. The CDR3 contains 12 residues. V shed 6 bases and J 7 bases; nucleotides not matched to a gene: 8. CDR3 sequence (DNA): TGCAGCGTAGACCCGGGACTAGGGGAGCAGTACTTC. It codes for CSVDPGLGEQYF.

This chain joins TRBV27 and TRBJ2-7, with TRBD1 identical over 8 bases. The junction had 5 bases not matched to a gene; V was cut back by 0 bases and J by 4 bases. CDR1 and CDR2 (germline): MNHEY, SMNVEV (reference sequence). This CDR3 spans 15 amino acids. The CDR3 loop is CASSLSPGGAYEQYF. The CDR3 DNA reads as TGTGCCAGCAGTTTATCCCCAGGGGGCGCATACGAGCAGTACTTC.

This clone was seen more than once but under ten times. This chain uses TRBV7-9 with TRBJ2-5, with 8 bases that match TRBD2. The CDR3 extends over 16 amino acids. Trimming took 1 base from V and 5 from J; bases not matched to a gene: 9. Germline lookup yields CDR1 SEHNR and CDR2 FQNEAQ (reference sequence). CDR3 coding DNA: TGTGCCAGCAGCTTAGGGGGACTAGTAGCCCAGGAGACCCAGTACTTC. This codes for CASSLGGLVAQETQYF.

This chain connects TRBV5-4 to TRBJ2-7, with TRBD1 matching over 9 bases. The junction had 8 bases not matched to a gene; V was cut back by 4 bases and J by 6 bases. The germline gives CDR1 SGHNT, CDR2 YYREEE (reference sequence). This CDR3 contains 14 residues. CDR3 protein: CASSPRDRVSEQYF. The CDR3 DNA reads TGTGCCAGCAGCCCCCGGGACAGGGTGAGCGAGCAGTACTTC.

The J gene is TRBJ2-1, the V gene TRBV7-9; D gene ambiguous. Trimming removed 5 bases from V and 0 bases from J, with 14 bases in between. Germline values: CDR1 SEHNR, CDR2 FQNEAQ (reference sequence). The CDR3 extends over 16 amino acids. The CDR3 bases are TGTGCCAGCAGCCTTTTAGTTAGCAGCTCCTACAATGAGCAGTTCTTC. This translates into CASSLLVSSSYNEQFF.

The CDR3 nucleotides are TGTGCCTGGAGTGTAACCCCAGGGTCCGAGCAGTACTTC. This codes for CAWSVTPGSEQYF. The chain links TRBV30 to TRBJ2-7; maybe TRBD1 (5 bases). The CDR3 is made up of 13 amino acids. The V gene lost 0 bases and the J gene lost 6 bases, with 12 bases spanning the gap. Germline lookup yields CDR1 GTSNPN and CDR2 SVGIG (reference sequence).

This clone was counted once. The chain carries TRBV4-2 and TRBJ2-3; 7 bases match TRBD2. V shed 4 bases, J shed 0 bases, and the junction held 7 bases outside the gene matches. Germline V lookup: CDR1 LGHNA, CDR2 YNFKEQ. The CDR3 is 16 amino acids. The CDR3 reads CASSRGGTPSTDTQYF. CDR3 coding DNA: TGTGCCAGCAGCCGGGGAGGGACCCCCAGCACAGATACGCAGTATTTT.

The genes are TRBV11-2 and TRBJ1-2; D is undetermined. Trimming took off 5 bases at V and 1 base at J, with 8 bases between the two ends. The CDR3 runs to 13 residues. Germline V lookup: CDR1 SGHAT, CDR2 FQNNGV. CDR3: CASSPQNNYGYTF. The CDR3 nucleotides are TGTGCCAGCAGCCCCCAGAATAACTATGGCTACACCTTC.

This chain connects TRBV11-2 to TRBJ1-6; 8 bases align to TRBD1. Trimming took 5 bases from V and 4 from J; bases not matched to a gene: 1. Looked up from germline, CDR1 is SGHAT and CDR2 is FQNNGV. The CDR3 sequence is 14 residues long. The CDR3 nucleotides are TGTGCCAGCAGCCGGGACAGGTATAATTCACCCCTCCACTTT. Translated: CASSRDRYNSPLHF. Looking up the rest from reference TRBV11-2 and TRBJ1-6 gives the full variable domain: EAGVAQSPRYKIIEKRQSVAFWCNPISGHATLYWYQQILGQGPKLLIQFQNNGVVDDSQLPKDRFSAERLKGVDSTLKIQPAKLEDSAVYLCASSRDRYNSPLHFGNGTRLTVT.

The chain employs TRBV6-5 and TRBJ2-3; TRBD1 might be the D (6 bases). CDR3 length: 14 amino acids. The V gene lost 7 bases and the J gene lost 5 bases, with 16 bases spanning the gap. Germline V gives CDR1 MNHEY, CDR2 SVGAGI. The chain's CDR3 is CASNPARGVDTQYF. CDR3 in DNA: TGTGCCAGCAACCCGGCCAGGGGAGTAGATACGCAGTATTTT.